The TCR beta chain described here comes from a study of technical replicates of blood from a few donors. The CDR3 sequence is 15 residues long. Germline V gives CDR1 SGHRS, CDR2 YFSETQ. V dropped 0 bases and J dropped 2 bases, with 12 bases sitting between them. The repertoire was sequenced with immunoSEQ multiplex PCR; TCRdb's copy has only in-frame clones and lacks some. The sample has tens of thousands of clones; 91% are singletons. The origin of this receptor is a human donor in good health. Some clones in this sample may be carry-over from other donors' samples. V usage is TRBV5-1 and J usage is TRBJ2-7, with D possibly being TRBD1 (6 bases). The sequenced sample consisted of PBMCs. The CDR3 nucleotides read TGCGCCAGCAGCTTGGCGGGGACATCTCCCTACGAGCAGTACTTC. Encoded protein: CASSLAGTSPYEQYF.